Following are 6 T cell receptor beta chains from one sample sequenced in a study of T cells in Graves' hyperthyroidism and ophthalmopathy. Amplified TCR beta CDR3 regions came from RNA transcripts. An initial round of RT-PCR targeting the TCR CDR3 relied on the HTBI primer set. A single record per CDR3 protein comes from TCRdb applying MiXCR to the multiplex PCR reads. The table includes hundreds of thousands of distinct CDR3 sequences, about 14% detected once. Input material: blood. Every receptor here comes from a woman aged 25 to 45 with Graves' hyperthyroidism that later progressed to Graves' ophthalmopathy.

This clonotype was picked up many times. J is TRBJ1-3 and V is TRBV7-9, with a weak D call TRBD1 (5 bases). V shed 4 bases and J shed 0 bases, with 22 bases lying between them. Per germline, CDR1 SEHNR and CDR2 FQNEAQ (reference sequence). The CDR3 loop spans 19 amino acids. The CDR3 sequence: CASSSTPGTADYSGNTIYF. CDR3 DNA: TGTGCCAGCAGCTCGACCCCCGGGACTGCGGATTACTCTGGAAACACCATATATTTT. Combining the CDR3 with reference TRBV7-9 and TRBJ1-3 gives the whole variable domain DTGVSQNPRHKITKRGQNVTFRCDPISEHNRLYWYRQTLGQGPEFLTYFQNEAQLEKSRLLSDRFSAERPKGSFSTLEIQRTEQGDSAMYLCASSSTPGTADYSGNTIYFGEGSWLTVV.

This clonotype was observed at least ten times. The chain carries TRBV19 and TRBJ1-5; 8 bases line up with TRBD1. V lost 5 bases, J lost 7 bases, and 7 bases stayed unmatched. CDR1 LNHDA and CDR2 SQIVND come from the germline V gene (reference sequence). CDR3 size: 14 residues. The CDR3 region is CASSLDRGKQPQHF. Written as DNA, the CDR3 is TGTGCCAGTAGTCTTGACAGGGGTAAACAGCCCCAGCATTTT.

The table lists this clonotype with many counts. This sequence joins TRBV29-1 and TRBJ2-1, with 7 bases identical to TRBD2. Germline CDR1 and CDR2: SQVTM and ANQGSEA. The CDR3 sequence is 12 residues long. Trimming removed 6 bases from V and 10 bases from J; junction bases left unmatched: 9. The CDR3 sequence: CSVLTSRKEQFF. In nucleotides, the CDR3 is TGCAGCGTGCTGACTAGCCGCAAGGAGCAGTTCTTC.

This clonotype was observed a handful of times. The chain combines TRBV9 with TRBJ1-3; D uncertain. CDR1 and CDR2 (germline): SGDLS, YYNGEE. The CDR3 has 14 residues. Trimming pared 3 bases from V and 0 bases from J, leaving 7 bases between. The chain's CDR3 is CASSALGSGNTIYF. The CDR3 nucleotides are TGTGCCAGCAGCGCCCTGGGCTCTGGAAACACCATATATTTT.

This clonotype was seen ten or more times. The DNA of the CDR3 is TGTGCCAGCAGCTTACTCCCACGAAGGGCAGATACGCAGTATTTT. Amino acids: CASSLLPRRADTQYF. The V and J genes are TRBV7-9 and TRBJ2-3; no clear D gene. The CDR3 has 15 residues. Trimming left V 2 bases short and J 4 bases short, with 13 bases between. The germline CDR1 and CDR2 sequences are SEHNR and FQNEAQ (reference sequence).

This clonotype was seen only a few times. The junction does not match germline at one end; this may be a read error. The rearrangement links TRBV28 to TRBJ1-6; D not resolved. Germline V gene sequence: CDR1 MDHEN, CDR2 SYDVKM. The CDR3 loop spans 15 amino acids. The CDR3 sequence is CTSGGWKGAGSPLHF. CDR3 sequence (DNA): TGTACCAGCGGAGGGTGGAAGGGAGCCGGATCACCCCTCCACTTT.